This T cell receptor (beta chain) originates from a study of cytomegalovirus exposure and HLA in healthy donors. Study-level results: Researchers catalogued 164 TCR beta chains as cytomegalovirus-associated. As a later analysis showed, a missense DCLRE1C variant was linked to trimming of TCR beta V- and J-genes. A later analysis reportedly found fewer N-insertions in an Asian-associated ancestry cluster than the roughly 670-donor mean.

All donors participated as healthy donors of bone marrow. As concerns this clone: The antigen remains unidentified.

Between the trimmed V and J ends, which lost 4 bases and 0 bases, there was a span of 9 bases. Germline V lookup: CDR1 MNHNS, CDR2 SASEGT. The CDR3 has 14 residues. In the PCR, 60 Vbeta and 13 Jbeta primers were used. Clones were sequenced by immunoSEQ multiplex PCR, and TCRdb holds only the in-frame ones, with some missing. The sample yields tens of thousands of clones, about 89% seen once. This chain uses TRBV6-1 with TRBJ1-1; D gene unclear. This clonotype was sampled from a man aged 25 to 40 in good health and CMV-seropositive. Source material: PBMCs. DNA of the CDR3: TGTGCCAGCAGTGTTCGACATCTGAACACTGAAGCTTTCTTT. This codes for CASSVRHLNTEAFF.